These T cell receptor beta chains were read from a single sample in a study of T cell responses to AZD1222 COVID-19 vaccine. Produced via immunoSEQ multiplex PCR; TCRdb's table is partial and in-frame only. This sample has 130,000 or so clones, with more than 85% found just once. The sequencing here drew on peripheral blood, taken on day 0 of MenACWY control vaccination. The receptors here all came from an adult in good health. The CDR3 runs from the conserved cysteine through the conserved F or W. D genes are given only for firm matches. Expanded clones get a size class; other rows say once, few or many, or leave the size out.

v_call	clone_size	cdr3_length	j_call	d_call	cdr3_nt	cdr3_aa
TRBV27	.	13	TRBJ1-5	.	TGTGCCAGCAGTTTTCGGGGAAATCAGCCCCAGCATTTT	CASSFRGNQPQHF
TRBV5-1	.	15	TRBJ1-2	TRBD1	TGCGCCAGCAGCTTGGAGGGACAGGGATTCTATGGCTACACCTTC	CASSLEGQGFYGYTF
TRBV5-4	.	15	TRBJ1-2	.	TGTGCCAGCAGCTTGGTACAGAGGACTAACTATGGCTACACCTTC	CASSLVQRTNYGYTF
TRBV27	.	15	TRBJ2-3	.	TGTGCCAGCAAATCCGGGCCCTACGCGGCAGATACGCAGTATTTT	CASKSGPYAADTQYF
TRBV12-5	.	18	TRBJ2-3	TRBD1	TGTGCTAGTGGTTTAACCCAGACAGGGGGCCATAGCACAGATACGCAGTATTTT	CASGLTQTGGHSTDTQYF
TRBV28	.	15	TRBJ2-3	.	TGTGCCAGCAGTTCCGGACGGTACCGCACAGATACGCAGTATTTT	CASSSGRYRTDTQYF
TRBV5-4	.	16	TRBJ1-6	TRBD1	TGTGCCAGCAGCTTAGTGACAGGGGTCGTTGGTTCACCCCTCCACTTT	CASSLVTGVVGSPLHF
TRBV21-1	.	15	TRBJ2-7	.	TGTGCCAGCAGCAACCCCTCCGGGAGCTCCTACGAGCAGTACTTC	CASSNPSGSSYEQYF
TRBV19	.	15	TRBJ2-1	TRBD2	TGTGCCAGTAGTCCTTTTAGCGGGGGCGACAATGAGCAGTTCTTC	CASSPFSGGDNEQFF
TRBV2	few	17	TRBJ1-5	.	TGTGCCAGCAGTGGAAGGGGGAGGGACGGCTGGTATCAGCCCCAGCATTTT	CASSGRGRDGWYQPQHF
TRBV2	.	12	TRBJ1-2	.	TGTGCCAGCAGACAAACCGAAGATGGCTACACCTTC	CASRQTEDGYTF
TRBV7-2	.	15	TRBJ1-1	.	TGTGCCAGCAGGGAGGAGTCCGGTTTTTACACTGAAGCTTTCTTT	CASREESGFYTEAFF
TRBV19	.	15	TRBJ1-5	.	TGTGCCAGTAGTACAGTCGAACCGAGGAATCAGCCCCAGCATTTT	CASSTVEPRNQPQHF
TRBV7-8	.	13	TRBJ1-1	.	TGTGCCAGCAGCTTTAAGAGGAACACTGAAGCTTTCTTT	CASSFKRNTEAFF
TRBV4-2	.	15	TRBJ1-6	TRBD1	TGTGCCAGCAGCTACCGGGACAGGGGTAATTCACCCCTCCACTTT	CASSYRDRGNSPLHF
TRBV5-1	.	16	TRBJ2-3	TRBD2	TGCGCCAGCAGCATGGGACTAGCGGGGGCCACAGATACGCAGTATTTT	CASSMGLAGATDTQYF
TRBV5-4	.	15	TRBJ2-5	.	TGTGCCAGCAGCTTGATGAAGGACGGACAAGAGACCCAGTACTTC	CASSLMKDGQETQYF
TRBV12-3/TRBV12-4	.	13	TRBJ1-5	.	TGTGCCAGCAGTTTACAGGGTTATCAGCCCCAGCATTTT	CASSLQGYQPQHF
TRBV5-1	.	12	TRBJ2-3	.	TGCGCCAGCAGCCGACCCTCGGATACGCAGTATTTT	CASSRPSDTQYF
TRBV6-5	.	12	TRBJ1-1	.	.	CASSSSTVEAFF
TRBV5-4	.	12	TRBJ2-3	.	TGTGCCAGCAGCTCCGTAAGAGATACGCAGTATTTT	CASSSVRDTQYF
TRBV9	.	15	TRBJ1-1	.	TGTGCCAGCAGCGTAGAGCCAGACATGAACACTGAAGCTTTCTTT	CASSVEPDMNTEAFF
TRBV6-5	.	14	TRBJ2-7	.	TGTGCCAGCAGTCCCTCCCCCGGAGCAACCGAGCAGTACTTC	CASSPSPGATEQYF
TRBV12-5	.	13	TRBJ1-1	.	TGTGCTAGTGGTTTGGGCGTGAACACTGAAGCTTTCTTT	CASGLGVNTEAFF
TRBV2	.	14	TRBJ1-1	TRBD1	TGTGCCAGCAGTGCGGGACAGATGAACACTGAAGCTTTCTTT	CASSAGQMNTEAFF
TRBV6-5	.	15	TRBJ1-5	.	TGTGCCAGCAGAATGACATATCCAGAGGGTCAGCCCCAGCATTTT	CASRMTYPEGQPQHF
TRBV6-5	.	14	TRBJ2-5	TRBD1	TGTGCCAGCAGTAGAGACAGGGCCCAAGAGACCCAGTACTTC	CASSRDRAQETQYF
TRBV14	.	14	TRBJ2-1	.	TGTGCCAGCAGAGACCCTTTCGCCTCAAGTGAGCAGTTCTTC	CASRDPFASSEQFF
TRBV7-9	.	16	TRBJ2-2	.	TGTGCCAGCAGCTTAATGTCAGGCCTGAACACCGGGGAGCTGTTTTTT	CASSLMSGLNTGELFF
TRBV6-5	.	13	TRBJ2-2	.	TGTGCCAGCAGTACCCAGGGTCCCGGGGAGCTGTTTTTT	CASSTQGPGELFF
TRBV5-6	.	13	TRBJ1-1	.	TGTGCCAGCAAATCCCGGGCCCGCGAAGAACGTCTCTTT	CASKSRAREERLF
TRBV27	.	15	TRBJ2-5	TRBD2	TGTGCCAGCGGGAGACTAGCGGGTAGTCTAGAGACCCAGTACTTC	CASGRLAGSLETQYF
TRBV6-5	.	13	TRBJ2-1	.	TGTGCCAGCAGTTACCGGAACTACAATGAGCAGTTCTTC	CASSYRNYNEQFF
TRBV4-3	once	13	TRBJ1-6	.	TGCGCCAGCAGCCAAGAATTGCATTCACCCCTCCACTTT	CASSQELHSPLHF
TRBV5-4	.	13	TRBJ1-2	.	TGTGCCAGCAGCTTAGGGGGGGGCTATGGCTACACCTTC	CASSLGGGYGYTF
TRBV9	.	14	TRBJ1-2	.	TGTGCCAGCAGCCCGAGACCGATAGCCTATGGCTACACCTTC	CASSPRPIAYGYTF
TRBV12-3/TRBV12-4	.	12	TRBJ1-1	.	TGTGCCAGCAGGCCAGGGGCAGTTAAAGCTTTCTTT	CASRPGAVKAFF